The sequence of this TCR beta chain was determined in a study of blood T cell repertoires in COVID-19. Study in general: Sites in the United States, Italy and Spain provided acute and convalescent COVID-19 samples. PBMCs, B-cell-depleted T cells, or T cells provided the cDNA or gDNA that made up the material.

Original processing methods: Reference gene primer amplification in the assay estimated nucleated cell counts. TCRdb keeps only in-frame clones here, not all; method: immunoSEQ multiplex PCR. V, J and clone size derive from that table, while D and trimming were established from the DNA sequence. The sample carries more than 90,000 clones, less than 85% recorded once. This CDR3 spans 14 amino acids. Germline values: CDR1 SGDLS, CDR2 YYNGEE. V trimming: 6 bases; J trimming: 3 bases; junction bases outside the gene matches: 9. The V call is TRBV9, the J call TRBJ2-7; 7 positions agree with TRBD2. This receptor was obtained from a man aged 45-65 years with acute or convalescent COVID-19. Input material: peripheral blood. The chain's CDR3 is CASTAGLLGYEQYF. In DNA form, the CDR3 reads TGTGCCAGCACAGCGGGGCTACTCGGCTACGAGCAGTACTTC.